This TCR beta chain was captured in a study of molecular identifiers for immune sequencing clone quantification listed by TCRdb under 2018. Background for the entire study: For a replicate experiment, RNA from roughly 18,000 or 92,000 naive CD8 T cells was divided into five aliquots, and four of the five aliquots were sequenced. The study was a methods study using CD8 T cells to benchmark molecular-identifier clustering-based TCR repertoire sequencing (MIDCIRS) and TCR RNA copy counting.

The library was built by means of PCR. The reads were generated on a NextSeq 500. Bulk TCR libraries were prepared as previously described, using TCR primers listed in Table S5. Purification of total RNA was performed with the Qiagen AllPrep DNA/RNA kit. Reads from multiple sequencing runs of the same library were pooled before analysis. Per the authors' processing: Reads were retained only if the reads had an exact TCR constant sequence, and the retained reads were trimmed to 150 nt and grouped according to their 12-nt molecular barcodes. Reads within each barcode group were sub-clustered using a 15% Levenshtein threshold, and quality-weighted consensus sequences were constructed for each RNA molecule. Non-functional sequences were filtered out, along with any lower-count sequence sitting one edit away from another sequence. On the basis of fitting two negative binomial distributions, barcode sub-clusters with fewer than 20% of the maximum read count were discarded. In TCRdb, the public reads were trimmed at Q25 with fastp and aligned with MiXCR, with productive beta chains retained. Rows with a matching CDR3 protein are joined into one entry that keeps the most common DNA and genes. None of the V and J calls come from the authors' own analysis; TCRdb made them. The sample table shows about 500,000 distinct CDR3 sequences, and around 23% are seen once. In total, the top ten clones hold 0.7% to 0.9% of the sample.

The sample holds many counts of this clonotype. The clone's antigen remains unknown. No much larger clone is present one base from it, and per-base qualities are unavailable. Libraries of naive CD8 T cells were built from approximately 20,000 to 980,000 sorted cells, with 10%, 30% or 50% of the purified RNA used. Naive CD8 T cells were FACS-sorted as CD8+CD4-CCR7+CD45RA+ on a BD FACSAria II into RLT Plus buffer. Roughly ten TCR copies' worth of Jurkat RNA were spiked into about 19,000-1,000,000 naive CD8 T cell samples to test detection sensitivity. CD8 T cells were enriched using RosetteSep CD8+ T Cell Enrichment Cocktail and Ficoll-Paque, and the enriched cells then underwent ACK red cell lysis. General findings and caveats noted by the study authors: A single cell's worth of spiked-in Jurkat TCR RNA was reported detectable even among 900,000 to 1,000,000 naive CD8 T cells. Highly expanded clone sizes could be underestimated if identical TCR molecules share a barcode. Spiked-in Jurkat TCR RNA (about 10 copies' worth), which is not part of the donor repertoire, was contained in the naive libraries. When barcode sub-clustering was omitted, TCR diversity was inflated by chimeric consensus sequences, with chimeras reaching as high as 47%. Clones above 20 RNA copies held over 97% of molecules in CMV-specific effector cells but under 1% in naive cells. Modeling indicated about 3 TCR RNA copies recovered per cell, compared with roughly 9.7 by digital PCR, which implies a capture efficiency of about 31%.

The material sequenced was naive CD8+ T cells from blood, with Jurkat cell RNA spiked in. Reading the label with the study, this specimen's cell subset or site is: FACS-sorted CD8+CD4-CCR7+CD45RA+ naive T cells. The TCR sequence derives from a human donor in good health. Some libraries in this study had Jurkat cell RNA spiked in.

CDR3 protein: CASSLAQGQNIQYF. The DNA is TGTGCCAGCAGCTTGGCACAGGGCCAAAACATTCAGTACTTC. The sequence joins TRBV5-6 to TRBJ2-4, and TRBD1 may be the D gene, going by 6 matching bases. The CDR3 holds 14 amino acids from the cysteine to the phenylalanine. Of the read, only the CDR3 DNA is kept; its 42 bases are in frame from base 1. The germline V gene encodes CDR1 SGHDT and CDR2 YYEEEE. V and J lose 0 bases and 5 bases, and a span of 9 bases separates them.